Ten or more counts support the clone carrying this T cell receptor beta chain. Its specificity is unknown. This specimen comes from a study of T cells in Graves' hyperthyroidism and ophthalmopathy. Findings of the study overall: Blood also carried most thyroid clonotypes expanded above 0.001.

With 4 bases clipped from V and 8 bases from J, the junction kept 9 bases outside the gene matches. The CDR3 consists of 14 residues. Germline CDR1 MGHRA, CDR2 YSYEKL. The TCR beta CDR3 regions underwent amplification using RNA transcripts as the source. Primed by the HTBI set, a first-round RT-PCR was run on the TCR CDR3. TCRdb recomputed calls from the multiplex PCR reads with MiXCR, one row per CDR3 protein. This table holds about 400,000 distinct CDR3 sequences, roughly 15% found once. Sequenced sample: blood. This chain joins TRBV4-1 and TRBJ2-7, with 9 bases matching TRBD2. The clonotype was recovered from a woman in her sixties or seventies with Graves' ophthalmopathy. CDR3 region: CASSPAGGQLKQYF. In nucleotides, the CDR3 is TGCGCCAGCAGCCCAGCGGGGGGCCAACTCAAGCAGTACTTC.